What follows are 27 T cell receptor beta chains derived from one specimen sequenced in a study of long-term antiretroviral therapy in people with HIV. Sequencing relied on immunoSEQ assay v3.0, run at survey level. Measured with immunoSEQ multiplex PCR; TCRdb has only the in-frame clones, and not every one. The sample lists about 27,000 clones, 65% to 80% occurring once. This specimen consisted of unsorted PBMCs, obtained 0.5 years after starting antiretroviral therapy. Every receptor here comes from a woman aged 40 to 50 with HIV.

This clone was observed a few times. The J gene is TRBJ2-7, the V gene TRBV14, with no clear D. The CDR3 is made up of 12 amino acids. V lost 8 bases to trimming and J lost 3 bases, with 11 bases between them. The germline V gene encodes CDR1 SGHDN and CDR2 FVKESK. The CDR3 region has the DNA TGTGCCAGCTCTCAAACGCACTACGAGCAGTACTTC. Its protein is CASSQTHYEQYF.

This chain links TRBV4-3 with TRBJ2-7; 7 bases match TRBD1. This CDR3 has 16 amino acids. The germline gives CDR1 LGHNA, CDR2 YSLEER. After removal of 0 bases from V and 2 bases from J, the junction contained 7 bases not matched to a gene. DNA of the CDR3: TGCGCCAGCAGCCAAGAAGCCGGGACAGCTACCTACGAGCAGTACTTC. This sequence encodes CASSQEAGTATYEQYF.

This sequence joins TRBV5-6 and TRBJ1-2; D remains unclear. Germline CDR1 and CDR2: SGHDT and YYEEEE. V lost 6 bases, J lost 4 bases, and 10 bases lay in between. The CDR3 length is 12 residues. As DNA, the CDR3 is TGTGCCAGCAAGAAGGTTCCCTATGGCTACACCTTC. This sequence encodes CASKKVPYGYTF.

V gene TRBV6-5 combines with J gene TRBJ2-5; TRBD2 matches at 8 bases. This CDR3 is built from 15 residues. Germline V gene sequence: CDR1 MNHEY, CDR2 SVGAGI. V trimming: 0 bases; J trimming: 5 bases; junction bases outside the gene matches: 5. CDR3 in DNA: TGTGCCAGCAGTTACTCGCGGGGGGCGTGGGAGACCCAGTACTTC. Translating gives CASSYSRGAWETQYF.

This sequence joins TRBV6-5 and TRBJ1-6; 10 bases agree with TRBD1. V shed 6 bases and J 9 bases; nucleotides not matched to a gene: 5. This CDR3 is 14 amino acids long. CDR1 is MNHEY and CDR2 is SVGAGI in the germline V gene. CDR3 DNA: TGTGCCAGCAGCTCGACAGGGGGCGTTTCACCCCTCCACTTT. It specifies CASSSTGGVSPLHF.

The CDR3 DNA reads TGTGCCAGCAGTTACAGCAGGGTGTACGAGCAGTACTTC. Its translation is CASSYSRVYEQYF. The J gene is TRBJ2-7, the V gene TRBV6-5, with D tentatively TRBD1 (5 bases). The CDR3 is made up of 13 amino acids. Germline values: CDR1 MNHEY, CDR2 SVGAGI. V lost 2 bases to trimming and J lost 4 bases, with 9 bases between them.

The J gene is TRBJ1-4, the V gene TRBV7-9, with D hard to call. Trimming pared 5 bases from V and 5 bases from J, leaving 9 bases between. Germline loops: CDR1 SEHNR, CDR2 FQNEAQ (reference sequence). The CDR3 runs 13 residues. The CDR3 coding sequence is TGTGCCAGCAGCCAGGACGTAAATGAAAAACTGTTTTTT. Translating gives CASSQDVNEKLFF.

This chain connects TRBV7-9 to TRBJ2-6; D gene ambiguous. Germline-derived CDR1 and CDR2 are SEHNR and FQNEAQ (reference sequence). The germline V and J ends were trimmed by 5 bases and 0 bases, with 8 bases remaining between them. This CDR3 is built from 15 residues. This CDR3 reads CASSLVGSGANVLTF. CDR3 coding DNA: TGTGCCAGCAGCCTCGTGGGCTCTGGGGCCAACGTCCTGACTTTC. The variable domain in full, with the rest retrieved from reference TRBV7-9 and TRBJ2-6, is DTGVSQNPRHKITKRGQNVTFRCDPISEHNRLYWYRQTLGQGPEFLTYFQNEAQLEKSRLLSDRFSAERPKGSFSTLEIQRTEQGDSAMYLCASSLVGSGANVLTFGAGSRLTVL.

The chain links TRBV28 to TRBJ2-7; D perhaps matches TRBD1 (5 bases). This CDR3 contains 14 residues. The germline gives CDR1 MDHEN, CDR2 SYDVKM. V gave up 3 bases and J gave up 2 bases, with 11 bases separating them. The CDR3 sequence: CASSFGQGPYEQYF. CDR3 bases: TGTGCCAGCAGTTTCGGGCAGGGCCCCTACGAGCAGTACTTC.

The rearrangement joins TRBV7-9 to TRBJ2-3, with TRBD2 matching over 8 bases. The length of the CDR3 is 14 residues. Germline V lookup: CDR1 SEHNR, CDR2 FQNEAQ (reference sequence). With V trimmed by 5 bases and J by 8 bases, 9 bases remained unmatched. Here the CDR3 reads CASSPRGGDFTQYF. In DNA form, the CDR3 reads TGTGCCAGCAGCCCCCGGGGGGGCGATTTTACGCAGTATTTT.

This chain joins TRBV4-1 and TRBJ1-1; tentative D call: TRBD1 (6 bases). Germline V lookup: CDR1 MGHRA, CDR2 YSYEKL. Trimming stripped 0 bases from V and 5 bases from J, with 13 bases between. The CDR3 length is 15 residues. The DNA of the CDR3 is TGCGCCAGCAGCCAAGATTGGAGGGGGGGAACTGAAGCTTTCTTT. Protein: CASSQDWRGGTEAFF.

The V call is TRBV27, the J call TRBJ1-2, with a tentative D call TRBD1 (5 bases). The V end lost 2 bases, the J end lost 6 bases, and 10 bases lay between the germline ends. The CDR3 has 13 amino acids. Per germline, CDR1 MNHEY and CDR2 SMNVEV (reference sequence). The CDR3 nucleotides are TGTGCCAGCAGTTTAGGAGGGGCGGATGGCTACACCTTC. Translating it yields CASSLGGADGYTF.

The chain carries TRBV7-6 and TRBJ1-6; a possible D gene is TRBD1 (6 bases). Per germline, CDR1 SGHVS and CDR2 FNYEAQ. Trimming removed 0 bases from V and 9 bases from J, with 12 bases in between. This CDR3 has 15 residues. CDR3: CASSLAVRGGSPLHF. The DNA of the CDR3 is TGTGCCAGCAGCTTAGCCGTCAGGGGCGGTTCACCCCTCCACTTT.

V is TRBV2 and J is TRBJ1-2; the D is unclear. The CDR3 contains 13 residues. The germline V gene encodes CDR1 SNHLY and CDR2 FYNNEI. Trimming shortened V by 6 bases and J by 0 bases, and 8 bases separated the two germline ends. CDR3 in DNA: TGTGCCAGCAGACCCGGGGCTAACTATGGCTACACCTTC. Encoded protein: CASRPGANYGYTF.

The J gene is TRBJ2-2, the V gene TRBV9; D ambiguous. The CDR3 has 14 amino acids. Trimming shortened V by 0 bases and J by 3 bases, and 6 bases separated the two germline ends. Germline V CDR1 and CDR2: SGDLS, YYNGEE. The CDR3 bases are TGTGCCAGCAGCGTAGTGTGGGACACCGGGGAGCTGTTTTTT. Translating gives CASSVVWDTGELFF.

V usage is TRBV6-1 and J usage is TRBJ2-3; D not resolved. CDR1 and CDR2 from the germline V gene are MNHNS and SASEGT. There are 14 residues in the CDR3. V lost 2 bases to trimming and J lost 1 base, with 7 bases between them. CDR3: CASSERIGTDTQYF. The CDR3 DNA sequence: TGTGCCAGCAGTGAACGGATCGGCACAGATACGCAGTATTTT.

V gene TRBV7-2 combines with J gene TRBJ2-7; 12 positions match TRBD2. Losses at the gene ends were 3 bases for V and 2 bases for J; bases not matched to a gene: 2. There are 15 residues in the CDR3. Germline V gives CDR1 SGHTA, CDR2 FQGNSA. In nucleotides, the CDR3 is TGTGCCAGCAGCTTTACTAGCGGGGGGCCCTACGAGCAGTACTTC. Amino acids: CASSFTSGGPYEQYF.

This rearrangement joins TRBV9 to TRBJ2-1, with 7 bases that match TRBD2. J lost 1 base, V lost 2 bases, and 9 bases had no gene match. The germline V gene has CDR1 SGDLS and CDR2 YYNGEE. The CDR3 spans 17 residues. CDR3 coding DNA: TGTGCCAGCAGCGTCCGACCCAGCGGGGATTCCTACAATGAGCAGTTCTTC. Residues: CASSVRPSGDSYNEQFF.

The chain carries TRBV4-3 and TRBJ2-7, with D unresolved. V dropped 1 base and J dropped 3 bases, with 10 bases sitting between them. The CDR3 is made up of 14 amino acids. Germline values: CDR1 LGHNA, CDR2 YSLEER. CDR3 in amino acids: CASSQGRLFYEQYF. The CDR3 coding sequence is TGCGCCAGCAGCCAAGGACGCCTCTTCTACGAGCAGTACTTC.

DNA of the CDR3: TGTGCCAGCAGTGACCTGGGGACGGCGGATACGCAGTATTTT. Its translation is CASSDLGTADTQYF. The chain joins TRBV6-4 to TRBJ2-3, with D perhaps matching TRBD1 or TRBD2 (5 bases each). The CDR3 length is 14 residues. The V and J ends lost 2 bases and 6 bases respectively, with 12 bases between them. Looked up from germline, CDR1 is MRHNA and CDR2 is SNTAGT.

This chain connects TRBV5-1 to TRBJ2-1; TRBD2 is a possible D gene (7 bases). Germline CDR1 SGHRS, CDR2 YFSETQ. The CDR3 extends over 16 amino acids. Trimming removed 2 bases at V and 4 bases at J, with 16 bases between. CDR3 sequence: CASSLGGAGTYNEQFF. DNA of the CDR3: TGCGCCAGCAGCTTAGGGGGAGCGGGGACATACAATGAGCAGTTCTTC.

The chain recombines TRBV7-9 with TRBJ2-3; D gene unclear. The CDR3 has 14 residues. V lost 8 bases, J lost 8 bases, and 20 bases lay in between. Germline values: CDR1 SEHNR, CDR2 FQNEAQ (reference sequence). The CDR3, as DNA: TGTGCCAGCGGGAAAGACCCCGCAGACGGTACGCAGTATTTT. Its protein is CASGKDPADGTQYF.

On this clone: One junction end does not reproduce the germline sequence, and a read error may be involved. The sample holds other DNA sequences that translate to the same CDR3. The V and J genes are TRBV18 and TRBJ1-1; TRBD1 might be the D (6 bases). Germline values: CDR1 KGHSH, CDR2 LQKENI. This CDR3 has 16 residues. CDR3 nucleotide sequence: TGTGCCAGCTCACCACTCCTGAGGGGGGGTAACACTGAAGCATTCTTT. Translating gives CASSPLLRGGNTEAFF.

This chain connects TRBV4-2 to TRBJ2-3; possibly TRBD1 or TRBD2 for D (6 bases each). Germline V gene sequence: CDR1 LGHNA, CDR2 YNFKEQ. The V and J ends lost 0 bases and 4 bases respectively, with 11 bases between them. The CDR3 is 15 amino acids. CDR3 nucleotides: TGTGCCAGCAGCCAAGAAGGGGGGCAGGCAGATACGCAGTATTTT. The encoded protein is CASSQEGGQADTQYF.

CDR3: CASSVGLGETQYF. CDR3 nucleotides: TGTGCCAGCAGCGTTGGACTAGGAGAGACCCAGTACTTC. The chain recombines TRBV7-2 with TRBJ2-5, with 7 bases that match TRBD2. The germline V gene encodes CDR1 SGHTA and CDR2 FQGNSA. The J segment lost 4 bases and the V segment lost 5 bases, leaving 4 bases of the junction unmatched. The CDR3 sequence is 13 residues long.

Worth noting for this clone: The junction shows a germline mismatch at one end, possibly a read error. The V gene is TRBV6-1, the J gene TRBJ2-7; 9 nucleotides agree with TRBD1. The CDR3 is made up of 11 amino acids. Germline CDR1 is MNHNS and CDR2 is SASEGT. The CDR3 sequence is CASSLRDRVDF. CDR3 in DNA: TGTGCCAGCAGTCTCCGGGACAGGGTGGACTTC.

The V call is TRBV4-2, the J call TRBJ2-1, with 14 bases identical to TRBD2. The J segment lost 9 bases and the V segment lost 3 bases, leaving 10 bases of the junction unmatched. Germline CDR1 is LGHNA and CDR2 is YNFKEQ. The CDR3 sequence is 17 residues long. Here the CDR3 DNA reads TGTGCCAGCAGCCAGGACCCGGGACTAGCGGGGGCGGGTGAGCAGTTCTTC. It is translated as CASSQDPGLAGAGEQFF.